The rows below give T cell receptor beta chains drawn from one sample of a study of shared clonotypes between healthy human individuals. Clones were sequenced by immunoSEQ multiplex PCR, and TCRdb holds only the in-frame ones, with some missing. The top ten clones hold less than 0.25% of a sample with fewer than 1 million clones, 96% of them seen once. The source material was naive CD8+ T cells sorted from blood. The receptors originated from a man younger than 40 in good health. Each CDR3 is given with its conserved first and last residue. Each record gives: J gene, V gene, D gene, clone size, CDR3 DNA, CDR3 protein. The D gene is left open where the match is weak. Size is omitted from some rows. Given values are once, few, many or a class for expanded clones.

J: TRBJ2-5
V: TRBV5-4
D: TRBD1
size: -
DNA: TGTGCCTATAATAAGAGGGGACAGGGAGGTGAGACCCAGTACTTC
CDR3: CAYNKRGQGGETQYF

J: TRBJ2-5
V: TRBV6-6
D: -
size: -
DNA: TGTGCCAGCAGTCCACGGGTGGAGAATCAAGAGACCCAGTACTTC
CDR3: CASSPRVENQETQYF

J: TRBJ2-3
V: TRBV5-4
D: -
size: -
DNA: TGTGCCAGCAGCTTGGCCGCTGGATACACTAGCACAGATACGCAGTATTTT
CDR3: CASSLAAGYTSTDTQYF

J: TRBJ2-1
V: TRBV30
D: -
size: -
DNA: TGTGCCTGGAATCCGAGCGGCTTTAGCTCCTACAATGAGCAGTTCTTC
CDR3: CAWNPSGFSSYNEQFF

J: TRBJ2-7
V: TRBV6-5
D: -
size: -
DNA: TGTGCCAGCAGTTACTCGGAGGGTAGCAACTCCTACGAGCAGTACTTC
CDR3: CASSYSEGSNSYEQYF

J: TRBJ2-7
V: TRBV21-1
D: -
size: -
DNA: TGTGCCAGCAGCCCCTCGACAGACTCCTACGAGCAGTACTTC
CDR3: CASSPSTDSYEQYF

J: TRBJ1-4
V: TRBV11-2
D: -
size: -
DNA: TGTGCCAGCAGCTTAGATCAGAGAGGGAAAGCAACTAATGAAAAACTGTTTTTT
CDR3: CASSLDQRGKATNEKLFF

J: TRBJ2-1
V: TRBV19
D: -
size: -
DNA: TGTGCCAGTAGTTTTAGGCTAGCGTTTGAGCAGTTCTTC
CDR3: CASSFRLAFEQFF

J: TRBJ2-5
V: TRBV10-3
D: TRBD1
size: -
DNA: TGTGCCACCACAGGGGGACAAGAGACCCAGTACTTC
CDR3: CATTGGQETQYF

J: TRBJ2-7
V: TRBV7-9
D: -
size: once
DNA: TGTGCCAGCAGCTTAGCGCATCAGGGCGAGCAGTACTTC
CDR3: CASSLAHQGEQYF

J: TRBJ2-1
V: TRBV18
D: -
size: once
DNA: TGTGCCAGCTCGTTCGAAGGGACGATACTACCGGACAGCAATGAGCAGTTCTTC
CDR3: CASSFEGTILPDSNEQFF

J: TRBJ2-7
V: TRBV28
D: -
size: -
DNA: TGTGCCAGCAGATCTAGGTTAGCGAACGAGCAGTACTTC
CDR3: CASRSRLANEQYF

J: TRBJ2-7
V: TRBV27
D: -
size: -
DNA: TGTGCCAGCAGTAAACCGGGACGGACGTACGAGCAGTACTTC
CDR3: CASSKPGRTYEQYF

J: TRBJ2-1
V: TRBV28
D: TRBD2
size: -
DNA: TGTGCCAGCGGACTAGCAGTGTTCGATGAGCAGTTCTTC
CDR3: CASGLAVFDEQFF

J: TRBJ2-1
V: TRBV11-2
D: TRBD2
size: -
DNA: TGTGCCAGCAGCTTTCTTCCTACTAGCGACGATGAGCAGTTCTTC
CDR3: CASSFLPTSDDEQFF

J: TRBJ2-7
V: TRBV11-2
D: TRBD2
size: -
DNA: TGTGCCAGCAGCCCCCGGACTAGCGGGAGCGTCGTCCGGTACGAGCAGTACTTC
CDR3: CASSPRTSGSVVRYEQYF

J: TRBJ1-1
V: TRBV18
D: -
size: -
DNA: TGTGCCAGCTCACAAATTATCCAGCAGTATGACACTGAAGCTTTCTTT
CDR3: CASSQIIQQYDTEAFF

J: TRBJ1-1
V: TRBV30
D: -
size: -
DNA: TGTGCCTGGAGCTCGACTCATGAAGCTTTCTTT
CDR3: CAWSSTHEAFF

J: TRBJ2-5
V: TRBV27
D: -
size: -
DNA: TGTGCCAGCAGTTTTATTGGGGGAAGGGAGACCCAGTACTTC
CDR3: CASSFIGGRETQYF

J: TRBJ2-5
V: TRBV18
D: -
size: -
DNA: TGTGCCAGCTCACCACCGGGGCAGGTGGAGGAGACCCAGTACTTC
CDR3: CASSPPGQVEETQYF

J: TRBJ2-7
V: TRBV11-2
D: TRBD2
size: -
DNA: TGTGCCAGCAGCTTCCCCAGGGGACTAGCAGAGCAGTACTTC
CDR3: CASSFPRGLAEQYF

J: TRBJ1-3
V: TRBV6-6
D: -
size: -
DNA: TGTGCCAGCAGTTACAGGGAAGGTGCGGGAAACACCATATATTTT
CDR3: CASSYREGAGNTIYF

J: TRBJ2-7
V: TRBV5-4
D: TRBD2
size: -
DNA: TGTGCCAGCAGCCCCGCTCCTAGCGGGAGGGCCTACGAGCAGTACTTC
CDR3: CASSPAPSGRAYEQYF

J: TRBJ2-7
V: TRBV10-2
D: -
size: -
DNA: TGCGCCAGCAGTGCCTCCTACGAGCAGTACTTC
CDR3: CASSASYEQYF

J: TRBJ2-7
V: TRBV15
D: -
size: -
DNA: TGTGCCACCAGCAGAGATTTAAGCTACGAGCAGTACTTC
CDR3: CATSRDLSYEQYF

J: TRBJ1-2
V: TRBV9
D: -
size: -
DNA: TGTGCCAGCAGCGTAGTAAGTGGGCCCACCAGGAGCGGCTACACCTTC
CDR3: CASSVVSGPTRSGYTF

J: TRBJ2-3
V: TRBV7-7
D: TRBD2
size: -
DNA: TGTGCTAGCAGCTTGGTAGCGGGAGGCACAGATACGCAGTATTTT
CDR3: CASSLVAGGTDTQYF

J: TRBJ2-3
V: TRBV9
D: -
size: -
DNA: TGTGCCAGCAGCGGATATCAAGATACGCAGTATTTT
CDR3: CASSGYQDTQYF

J: TRBJ1-1
V: TRBV7-9
D: -
size: -
DNA: TGTGCCAGCAGGAGCAGGGAGAACACTGAAGCTTTCTTT
CDR3: CASRSRENTEAFF

J: TRBJ2-7
V: TRBV27
D: -
size: -
DNA: TGTGCCAGCAGTTTATATAGGGACTACGAGCAGTACTTC
CDR3: CASSLYRDYEQYF

J: TRBJ2-1
V: TRBV7-3
D: TRBD2
size: -
DNA: TGTGCCAGCAGTGCTACTAGCGGTTTGAACAATGAGCAGTTCTTC
CDR3: CASSATSGLNNEQFF

J: TRBJ2-7
V: TRBV10-3
D: -
size: -
DNA: TGTGCCATCAGACTAGGTTCCACCTACGAGCAGTACTTC
CDR3: CAIRLGSTYEQYF

J: TRBJ2-7
V: TRBV18
D: -
size: -
DNA: TGTGCCAGCTCTCACCCCACTAGCTCGGGCTACGAGCAGTACTTC
CDR3: CASSHPTSSGYEQYF

J: TRBJ2-7
V: TRBV25-1
D: TRBD1
size: -
DNA: TGTGCCAGCAGTGATCCGGACAGGGGAGACTACGAGCAGTACTTC
CDR3: CASSDPDRGDYEQYF

J: TRBJ2-3
V: TRBV5-4
D: TRBD2
size: -
DNA: TGTGCCAGCAGCTTGCGAATAGCGGGAGTTACAGATACGCAGTATTTT
CDR3: CASSLRIAGVTDTQYF

J: TRBJ2-1
V: TRBV2
D: TRBD2
size: -
DNA: TGTGCCAGCCCGCTAGCGGGAGGGGGTAATGAGCAGTTCTTC
CDR3: CASPLAGGGNEQFF

J: TRBJ1-5
V: TRBV7-8
D: -
size: -
DNA: TGTGCCAGCAGCTTAGCGCGAGGCGAGTATAGCAATCAGCCCCAGCATTTT
CDR3: CASSLARGEYSNQPQHF

J: TRBJ2-1
V: TRBV29-1
D: -
size: -
DNA: TGCAGCGTTGAAGATCAAATTCTAACGGGACGCTTATACAATGAGCAGTTCTTC
CDR3: CSVEDQILTGRLYNEQFF

J: TRBJ2-1
V: TRBV11-2
D: TRBD2
size: -
DNA: TGTGCCAGCAGCTCACAAAGTAGCGGGTCTATGGGTGAGCAGTTCTTC
CDR3: CASSSQSSGSMGEQFF

J: TRBJ2-2
V: TRBV29-1
D: TRBD2
size: -
DNA: TGCAGCGTTCAATTAGCGGGAGTCGTTTGGGACACCGGGGAGCTGTTTTTT
CDR3: CSVQLAGVVWDTGELFF

J: TRBJ2-1
V: TRBV28
D: TRBD2
size: -
DNA: TGTGCCAGCAGTTTGTCTACCCTCGGGAGGGGGAATGAGCAGTTCTTC
CDR3: CASSLSTLGRGNEQFF